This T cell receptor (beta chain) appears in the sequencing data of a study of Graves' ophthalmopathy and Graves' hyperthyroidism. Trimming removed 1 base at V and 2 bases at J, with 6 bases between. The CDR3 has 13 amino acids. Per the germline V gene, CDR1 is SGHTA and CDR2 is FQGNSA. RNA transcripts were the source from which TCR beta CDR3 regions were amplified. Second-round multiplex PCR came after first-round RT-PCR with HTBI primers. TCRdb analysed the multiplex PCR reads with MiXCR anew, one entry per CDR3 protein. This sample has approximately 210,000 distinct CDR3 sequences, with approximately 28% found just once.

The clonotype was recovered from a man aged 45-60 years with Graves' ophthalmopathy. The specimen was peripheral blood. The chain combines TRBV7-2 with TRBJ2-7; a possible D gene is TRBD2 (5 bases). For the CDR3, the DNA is TGTGCCAGCAGCTTAGAGCGGACCTACGAGCAGTACTTC. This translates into CASSLERTYEQYF. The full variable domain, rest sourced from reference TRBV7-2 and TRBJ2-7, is GAGVSQSPSNKVTEKGKDVELRCDPISGHTALYWYRQSLGQGLEFLIYFQGNSAPDKSGLPSDRFSAERTGGSVSTLTIQRTQQEDSAVYLCASSLERTYEQYFGPGTRLTVT.